A single sample is the source of the 13 T cell receptor beta chains below, sequenced in a study of identical twins. In TCRdb, the 5' RACE reads were re-called with MiXCR into one record per CDR3 protein. Here the sample spans about 700,000 distinct CDR3 sequences, less than 7% being singletons. The material sequenced was naive T cells sorted from blood. These receptors all stem from a man younger than 35 in good health.

In this sample, this clonotype turned up a few times. The CDR3 region is CASRGLVQETQYF. The CDR3 coding sequence is TGTGCCAGCAGGGGACTTGTACAAGAGACCCAGTACTTC. V is TRBV25-1 and J is TRBJ2-5; TRBD2 is a possible D gene (6 bases). The CDR3 sequence is 13 residues long. Trimming pared 6 bases from V and 2 bases from J, leaving 10 bases between. Germline CDR1 MGHDK, CDR2 SYGVNS.

In its sample, this clonotype was seen a few times. V and J are TRBV27 and TRBJ1-6; 9 bases map to TRBD1. This CDR3 is 19 amino acids long. The germline V gene encodes CDR1 MNHEY and CDR2 SMNVEV (reference sequence). V trimming: 1 base; J trimming: 7 bases; junction bases outside the gene matches: 14. The CDR3 region is CASSLYFPLSTGGNSPLHF. The CDR3 region has the DNA TGTGCCAGCAGTTTATATTTCCCCCTTTCGACAGGGGGGAATTCACCCCTCCACTTT.

J is TRBJ2-2 and V is TRBV24-1; D not resolved. V gave up 3 bases and J gave up 3 bases, with 1 base separating them. Germline V lookup: CDR1 KGHDR, CDR2 SFDVKD. This CDR3 comprises 12 residues. The CDR3 DNA sequence: TGTGCCACCAGTGATGACACCGGGGAGCTGTTTTTT. This gives the protein CATSDDTGELFF.

The chain uses TRBV2 and TRBJ2-3, with D hard to call. Germline CDR1 SNHLY, CDR2 FYNNEI. V shed 2 bases and J shed 6 bases, with 18 bases lying between them. The CDR3 is made up of 16 amino acids. This CDR3 reads CASSEYQDRLGDTQYF. CDR3 nucleotides: TGTGCCAGCAGTGAATACCAGGACCGCCTGGGGGATACGCAGTATTTT.

This clonotype was recorded many times. This chain connects TRBV20-1 to TRBJ1-3, with a weak D call TRBD1 (5 bases). V lost 1 base and J 4 bases, leaving 8 bases between the germline ends. Germline CDR1 reads DFQATT; CDR2 reads SNEGSKA (reference sequence). CDR3 size: 13 residues. The CDR3 sequence: CSARGGNGNTIYF. CDR3 nucleotide sequence: TGCAGTGCTAGAGGGGGGAACGGAAACACCATATATTTT.

CDR3 in DNA: TGCAGTGCCAGCCCTCTAGCGGTCGCCACAGATACGCAGTATTTT. It is translated as CSASPLAVATDTQYF. The chain joins TRBV20-1 to TRBJ2-3, with 7 bases identical to TRBD2. Germline CDR1 DFQATT, CDR2 SNEGSKA (reference sequence). CDR3 size: 15 residues. Germline trimming cut 6 bases from V and 2 bases from J; bases unmatched to any gene: 11.

This clonotype was picked up a small number of times. The V and J genes are TRBV28 and TRBJ2-7; 8 bases are shared with TRBD1. The CDR3 has 14 amino acids. CDR1 is MDHEN and CDR2 is SYDVKM in the germline V gene. Losses at the gene ends were 6 bases for V and 4 bases for J; bases not matched to a gene: 8. The CDR3: CASRWGQGAYEQYF. CDR3 nucleotide sequence: TGTGCCAGCAGGTGGGGGCAGGGGGCTTACGAGCAGTACTTC.

This clonotype appeared a few times. The chain uses TRBV6-2 or TRBV6-3 and TRBJ2-5, with 13 bases that match TRBD2. The CDR3 loop spans 15 amino acids. Germline loops: CDR1 MNHEY, CDR2 SVGEGT. Unmatched junction bases numbered 5, after V lost 5 bases and J lost 5 bases. CDR3 in DNA: TGTGCCAGCAGTCCCATACTAGCGGGAGGGGAGACCCAGTACTTC. Its protein product is CASSPILAGGETQYF.

The J gene is TRBJ1-5, the V gene TRBV9; 7 nucleotides line up with TRBD1. Germline CDR1 is SGDLS and CDR2 is YYNGEE. This CDR3 is built from 16 residues. The V and J ends lost 0 bases and 1 base, in that order; junction bases with no gene match: 4. This chain's CDR3 is CASSVGGGDSNQPQHF. In DNA form, the CDR3 reads TGTGCCAGCAGCGTAGGAGGGGGCGACAGCAATCAGCCCCAGCATTTT.

The table lists this clonotype with many counts. V is TRBV6-5 and J is TRBJ2-4; TRBD2 is a possible D gene (5 bases). The CDR3 totals 18 residues. Germline V gene data show CDR1 as MNHEY and CDR2 as SVGAGI. V was pared by 4 bases and J by 0 bases, with 19 bases between. CDR3 DNA: TGTGCCAGCAGTTCCACCCCTCGAGCGGCCCTAGCCAAAAACATTCAGTACTTC. Protein sequence: CASSSTPRAALAKNIQYF.

Many counts were recorded for this clonotype. The chain carries TRBV6-5 and TRBJ1-5, with TRBD1 as a possible D gene (5 bases). The V gene lost 4 bases and the J gene lost 3 bases, with 10 bases spanning the gap. Germline CDR1 and CDR2: MNHEY and SVGAGI. The CDR3 runs to 14 residues. CDR3 amino acids: CASSSGGYNQPQHF. CDR3 coding DNA: TGTGCCAGCAGTTCCGGGGGGTACAATCAGCCCCAGCATTTT.

This clonotype was detected only a few times. The chain employs TRBV12-3 or TRBV12-4 and TRBJ2-5, with 7 positions matching TRBD1. The trim removed 6 bases at V and 1 base at J, leaving 2 bases unmatched. This CDR3 is 13 amino acids long. The CDR3 region is CASRYRGQETQYF. CDR3 sequence (DNA): TGTGCCAGCAGGTACAGGGGCCAAGAGACCCAGTACTTC.

This clonotype was recorded many times. This sequence joins TRBV5-1 and TRBJ2-5; 10 nucleotides align to TRBD1. The CDR3 contains 14 residues. Per germline, CDR1 SGHRS and CDR2 YFSETQ. The V gene end was trimmed by 4 bases and the J gene end by 6 bases; junction bases not matched to a gene: 6. The CDR3 DNA sequence: TGCGCCAGCAGCCCGGGACAGGGGATGAAGACCCAGTACTTC. Encoded protein: CASSPGQGMKTQYF.